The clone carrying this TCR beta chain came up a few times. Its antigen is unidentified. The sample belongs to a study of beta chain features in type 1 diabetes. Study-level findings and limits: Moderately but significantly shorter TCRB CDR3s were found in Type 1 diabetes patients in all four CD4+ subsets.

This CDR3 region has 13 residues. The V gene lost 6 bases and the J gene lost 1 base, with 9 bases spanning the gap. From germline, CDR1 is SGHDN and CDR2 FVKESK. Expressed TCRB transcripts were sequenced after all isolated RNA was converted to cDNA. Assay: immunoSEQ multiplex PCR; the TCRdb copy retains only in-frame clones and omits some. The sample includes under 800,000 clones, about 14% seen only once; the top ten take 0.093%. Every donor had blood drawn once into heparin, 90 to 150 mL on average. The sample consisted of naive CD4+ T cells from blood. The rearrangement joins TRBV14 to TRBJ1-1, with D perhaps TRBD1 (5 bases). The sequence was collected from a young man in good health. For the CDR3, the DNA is TGTGCCAGCAGTACAACAGGGAACACTGAAGCTTTCTTT. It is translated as CASSTTGNTEAFF.